This TCR beta chain was retrieved from a study of identical twins. This clonotype was counted at least ten times. Germline CDR1 and CDR2: SGHRS and YFSETQ. V was clipped by 0 bases and J by 1 base, with 10 bases between them. This CDR3 is 15 amino acids long. TCRdb re-called the 5' RACE reads with MiXCR, one entry per CDR3 protein. The sample holds around 530,000 distinct CDR3 sequences, nearly 15% seen once. This sample also appeared in a second study, on yellow fever vaccine responses in identical twins. This second report adds: Twins reportedly showed a vaccine T cell response that seemed partly convergent and partly personalized.

The sequenced material came from CD4+ T cells sorted from blood. The genes are TRBV5-1 and TRBJ1-1; TRBD1 is a possible D gene (6 bases). The sequence came from a woman between 18 and 29 years old in good health. The CDR3 spells CASSLGQARNTEAFF. CDR3 in DNA: TGCGCCAGCAGCTTGGGACAGGCAAGGAACACTGAAGCTTTCTTT.